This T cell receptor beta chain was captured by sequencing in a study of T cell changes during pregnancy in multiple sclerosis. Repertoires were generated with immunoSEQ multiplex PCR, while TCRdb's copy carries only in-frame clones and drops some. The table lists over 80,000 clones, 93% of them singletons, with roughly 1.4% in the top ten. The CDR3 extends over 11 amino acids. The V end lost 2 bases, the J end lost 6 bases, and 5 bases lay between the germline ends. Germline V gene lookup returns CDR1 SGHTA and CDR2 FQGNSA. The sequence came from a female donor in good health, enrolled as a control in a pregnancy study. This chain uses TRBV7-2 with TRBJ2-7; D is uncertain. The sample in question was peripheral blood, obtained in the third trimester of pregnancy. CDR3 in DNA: TGTGCCAGCAGCTTAACTGCCGAGCAGTACTTC. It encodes CASSLTAEQYF.